The next 26 T cell receptor beta chains were all read from a single sample in a study of regulatory T cells in long-lasting Graves disease (dated by TCRdb to about 2021). TCRdb reanalyzed the raw reads on its own, using fastp at Q25 for trimming and MiXCR for clone calling, and kept in-frame beta chains. A single entry per CDR3 protein holds the most common genes and DNA from its merged rows. Here the sample has 1,500 to 2,000 distinct CDR3 sequences; around four fifths occur a single time. 7.3% of the sample goes to the ten largest clones. RNA was extracted from PBMCs in TRIzol for both TCR sequencing and RNA sequencing. The starting material was peripheral blood mononuclear cells (PBMCs), obtained with antithyroid drug treatment, in newly diagnosed or persistent Graves disease (not recorded which). These receptors came from a young woman with Graves disease. Donor details come from another sample of the same person, matched by shared clones.

The CDR3 spells CASTTGREKLFF. CDR3 sequence (DNA): TGTGCCAGCACCACCGGACGGGAAAAACTGTTTTTT. The chain combines TRBV6-1 with TRBJ1-4; D unresolved. Germline V CDR1 and CDR2: MNHNS, SASEGT. The CDR3 extends over 12 amino acids. Trimming left V 7 bases short and J 8 bases short, with 11 bases between.

The V call is TRBV18, the J call TRBJ1-6, with 7 bases lining up with TRBD1. V was clipped by 2 bases and J by 8 bases; unmatched bases: 9. The CDR3 contains 16 residues. Germline loops: CDR1 KGHSH, CDR2 LQKENI. CDR3 DNA: TGTGCCAGCTCACCAGGACAGGTTTTGTCGGATTCACCCCTCCACTTT. Translation: CASSPGQVLSDSPLHF.

This rearrangement joins TRBV4-2 to TRBJ2-7, with D possibly called TRBD1 or TRBD2 (6 bases each). Trimming removed 1 base at V and 4 bases at J, with 17 bases between. Germline assignment: CDR1 LGHNA and CDR2 YNFKEQ. This CDR3 comprises 16 residues. DNA for the CDR3: TGTGCCAGCAGCCAAGTAGGGGGGCAGGGAGAGTACGAGCAGTACTTC. It specifies CASSQVGGQGEYEQYF.

V and J are TRBV3-1 and TRBJ1-1, with 7 bases that match TRBD1. Germline assignment: CDR1 LGHDT and CDR2 YNNKEL (reference sequence). With 4 bases clipped from V and 1 base from J, the junction kept 6 bases outside the gene matches. The CDR3 length is 15 residues. The DNA of the CDR3 is TGTGCCAGCAGCCCTCTAGGGACAGCGAACACTGAAGCTTTCTTT. Residues: CASSPLGTANTEAFF.

The genes are TRBV24-1 and TRBJ2-5; the match to TRBD1 covers 9 bases. Trimming took 2 bases from V and 4 from J; bases not matched to a gene: 7. This CDR3 contains 16 residues. Germline V CDR1 and CDR2: KGHDR, SFDVKD. The CDR3 DNA follows: TGTGCCACCAGTGATTCGAGTACAGGGGGCGCAGAGACCCAGTACTTC. It encodes CATSDSSTGGAETQYF.

In the case of this clonotype: A read error may produce the germline difference seen at one junction end. This sequence joins TRBV5-4 and TRBJ2-7; D gene ambiguous. Germline V CDR1 and CDR2: SGHNT, YYREEE (reference sequence). The CDR3 covers 15 residues. In DNA form, the CDR3 reads TGTGCCAGCAGCTTGTATGAAGGTGGGGTTTTCGGGCAAGTATTC. Its translation: CASSLYEGGVFGQVF.

The V gene is TRBV20-1, the J gene TRBJ2-3, with 10 bases identical to TRBD2. This CDR3 is built from 15 residues. The germline gives CDR1 DFQATT, CDR2 SNEGSKA (reference sequence). The V segment lost 1 base and the J segment 6 bases; nucleotides outside the gene matches: 7. CDR3 nucleotides: TGCAGTGCTAGAGGGACTAGCGGTTCGACGGATACGCAGTATTTT. Translation: CSARGTSGSTDTQYF.

This chain connects TRBV12-3 or TRBV12-4 to TRBJ2-3, with D perhaps TRBD1 or TRBD2 (5 bases each). The CDR3 totals 13 residues. V gave up 8 bases and J gave up 1 base, with 10 bases separating them. The CDR3 nucleotides read TGTGCCAGCGCCGGGGCCCGCACAGATACGCAGTATTTT. This encodes CASAGARTDTQYF.

The chain uses TRBV7-3 and TRBJ2-5; D is possibly TRBD1 or TRBD2 (6 bases each). Per the germline V gene, CDR1 is SGHTA and CDR2 is FQGTGA. V was pared by 5 bases and J by 4 bases, with 20 bases between. This CDR3 has 16 amino acids. This CDR3 is CASSKRGGIGGETQYF. In nucleotides, the CDR3 is TGTGCCAGCAGCAAAAGAGGCGGGATAGGGGGAGAGACCCAGTACTTC.

The sample holds a few counts of this clonotype. The chain joins TRBV4-3 to TRBJ2-1; D remains unclear. Trimming shortened V by 2 bases and J by 0 bases, and 14 bases separated the two germline ends. The germline V gene encodes CDR1 LGHNA and CDR2 YSLEER. The CDR3 has 17 residues. The CDR3 here is CASSQSIVQSSYNEQFF. The CDR3 DNA follows: TGCGCCAGCAGCCAATCGATCGTGCAGAGCTCCTACAATGAGCAGTTCTTC.

The J gene is TRBJ2-2, the V gene TRBV9, with D uncertain. The germline V gene has CDR1 SGDLS and CDR2 YYNGEE. The CDR3 covers 12 residues. V lost 6 bases, J lost 1 base, and 4 bases lay in between. The DNA for the CDR3 is TGTGCCAGCACCCTGAACACCGGGGAGCTGTTTTTT. Its protein product is CASTLNTGELFF.

The chain combines TRBV28 with TRBJ2-7, with D unresolved. The CDR3 loop spans 14 amino acids. Trimming left V 4 bases short and J 0 bases short, with 10 bases between. The germline V gene has CDR1 MDHEN and CDR2 SYDVKM. The CDR3, as DNA: TGTGCCAGCAGTTCATGGGTCAGCTCCTACGAGCAGTACTTC. This encodes CASSSWVSSYEQYF.

The V and J genes are TRBV3-1 and TRBJ2-7; TRBD2 aligns across 7 bases. CDR3 length equals 14 residues. In germline, CDR1 is LGHDT, CDR2 YNNKEL (reference sequence). The trim removed 5 bases at V and 3 bases at J, leaving 7 bases unmatched. The DNA for the CDR3 is TGTGCCAGCAGCTTTAGCGGGCGCGGCTACGAGCAGTACTTC. Amino acids: CASSFSGRGYEQYF.

The chain has TRBV7-1 and TRBJ2-2, with D tentatively TRBD2 (5 bases). TRBV7-1 is flagged as an ORF with uncertain function. This CDR3 spans 17 amino acids. V was trimmed by 3 bases and J by 1 base, leaving 15 bases between them. CDR3 nucleotides: TGTGCCAGCAGCTCCCGTCTGAGCGGTTGGAACACCGGGGAGCTGTTTTTT. Translation gives CASSSRLSGWNTGELFF.

The chain joins TRBV28 to TRBJ1-2; D is uncertain. The CDR3 contains 14 residues. Germline values: CDR1 MDHEN, CDR2 SYDVKM. The V end lost 1 base, the J end lost 6 bases, and 12 bases lay between the germline ends. CDR3 DNA sequence: TGTGCCAGCAGTTTATTAGGGTTTCTCGATGGCTACACCTTC. This translates into CASSLLGFLDGYTF.

The J gene is TRBJ2-1, the V gene TRBV24-1; TRBD2 matches 7 bases. V shed 3 bases and J 4 bases; nucleotides not matched to a gene: 5. The CDR3 runs to 15 residues. The germline gives CDR1 KGHDR, CDR2 SFDVKD. As DNA, the CDR3 is TGTGCCACCAGTGATCCCCGGGACTATTACAATGAGCAGTTCTTC. This sequence encodes CATSDPRDYYNEQFF.

This clonotype was counted only a few times. The gene calls are TRBV29-1 and TRBJ2-5; D is perhaps TRBD1 or TRBD2 (5 bases each). The CDR3 length is 14 residues. V gave up 7 bases and J gave up 5 bases, with 20 bases separating them. CDR1 and CDR2 (germline): SQVTM, ANQGSEA. The CDR3 loop reads CSAVPGRLAETQYF. The DNA of the CDR3 is TGCAGCGCCGTACCGGGACGCCTTGCGGAGACCCAGTACTTC.

V usage is TRBV18 and J usage is TRBJ2-7, with TRBD1 matching 7 bases. V trimming: 1 base; J trimming: 4 bases; junction bases outside the gene matches: 16. The germline V gene encodes CDR1 KGHSH and CDR2 LQKENI. The CDR3 extends over 18 amino acids. DNA for the CDR3: TGTGCCAGCTCACCACTCGCTAGGACAGGTGCATCCCGGTACGAGCAGTACTTC. This sequence encodes CASSPLARTGASRYEQYF.

V gene TRBV7-3 combines with J gene TRBJ2-3, with D possibly matching TRBD1 (5 bases). CDR1 and CDR2 (germline): SGHTA, FQGTGA. There are 14 residues in the CDR3. V was shortened by 3 bases and J by 2 bases, with 9 bases between the two germline ends. Here the CDR3 reads CASSFQGYTDTQYF. Written as DNA, the CDR3 is TGTGCCAGCAGCTTCCAGGGCTACACAGATACGCAGTATTTT.

The V call is TRBV4-1, the J call TRBJ2-5; D may be TRBD1 (5 bases). The V end was cut by 3 bases, the J end by 5 bases, with 13 bases between. The CDR3 spans 14 residues. Germline CDR1 is MGHRA and CDR2 is YSYEKL. As DNA, the CDR3 is TGCGCCAGCAGCCAGGCAGGGAATGCGGAGACCCAGTACTTC. It encodes CASSQAGNAETQYF.

This chain links TRBV30 with TRBJ1-5; D is ambiguous. There are 11 residues in the CDR3. V was pared by 5 bases and J by 4 bases, with 6 bases between. Germline V gives CDR1 GTSNPN, CDR2 SVGIG (reference sequence). CDR3 loop: CAWLENQPQHF. CDR3 nucleotide sequence: TGTGCCTGGTTGGAAAATCAGCCCCAGCATTTT.

The chain links TRBV19 to TRBJ2-3; D tentatively reads TRBD1 or TRBD2 (5 bases each). The CDR3 covers 12 residues. V was trimmed by 5 bases and J by 6 bases, leaving 9 bases between them. In germline, CDR1 is LNHDA, CDR2 SQIVND (reference sequence). Here the CDR3 reads CASSYGADTQYF. Written as DNA, the CDR3 is TGTGCCAGTAGTTACGGGGCGGATACGCAGTATTTT.

This clonotype was found a few times. V is TRBV14 and J is TRBJ2-7; TRBD2 aligns across 11 bases. Germline V lookup: CDR1 SGHDN, CDR2 FVKESK. With 5 bases clipped from V and 4 bases from J, the junction kept 10 bases outside the gene matches. This CDR3 has 16 residues. Written as DNA, the CDR3 is TGTGCCAGCAGCATGATCCTGACTAGCGGGAAGTACGAGCAGTACTTC. Encoded protein: CASSMILTSGKYEQYF.

This rearrangement joins TRBV19 to TRBJ1-2; possibly TRBD1 for D (5 bases). This CDR3 region has 17 residues. The germline V gene encodes CDR1 LNHDA and CDR2 SQIVND (reference sequence). V was pared by 8 bases and J by 4 bases, with 26 bases between. The CDR3 nucleotides read TGTGCCAGTCGCCGCTCCGAGGGACTCTTTACGGGCTATGGCTACACCTTC. Encoded protein: CASRRSEGLFTGYGYTF.

The chain couples TRBV7-9 to TRBJ1-1, with D hard to call. CDR1 and CDR2 from the germline V gene are SEHNR and FQNEAQ (reference sequence). The CDR3 is 15 amino acids. Trimming removed 3 bases at V and 3 bases at J, with 14 bases between. The CDR3 DNA reads as TGTGCCAGCAGCTTGGTACCCGGGCGGGACACTGAAGCTTTCTTT. Its protein product is CASSLVPGRDTEAFF.

This clonotype was observed once. This chain uses TRBV5-1 with TRBJ2-2; 7 bases map to TRBD2. The V gene's germline CDR1 is SGHRS and CDR2 YFSETQ. The CDR3 is made up of 16 amino acids. Germline trimming cut 1 base from V and 5 bases from J; bases unmatched to any gene: 8. CDR3 amino acids: CASSLRASGPTGELFF. CDR3 DNA sequence: TGCGCCAGCAGCTTGAGGGCTAGCGGACCTACCGGGGAGCTGTTTTTT. Filled out from reference TRBV5-1 and TRBJ2-2, the complete variable domain reads KAGVTQTPRYLIKTRGQQVTLSCSPISGHRSVSWYQQTPGQGLQFLFEYFSETQRNKGNFPGRFSGRQFSNSRSEMNVSTLELGDSALYLCASSLRASGPTGELFFGEGSRLTVL.